This T cell receptor (beta chain) originates from a study of beta chain features in type 1 diabetes. Overall study: Examination covered roughly 100,000,000 sorted cells spanning all samples.

Study results and limitations: Insertions were fewer and deletions more numerous at VDJ junctions in type 1 diabetes patients. Researchers caution that PCR might favor shorter templates, equally among patients and controls.

A note on this clone: As yet, its antigen is unknown.

cDNA synthesis used the whole RNA isolate, giving expressed TCRB sequences. Measured with immunoSEQ multiplex PCR; TCRdb has only the in-frame clones, and not every one. The sample has 200,000 to 250,000 clones, 11% seen once. Input material: central memory CD4+ T cells from blood. The sequence was collected from a man aged 18 to 29 in good health.

The CDR3 bases are TGTGCCACCTCCCGTGATATCTACTATGGCTACACCTTC. This codes for CATSRDIYYGYTF. V usage is TRBV19 and J usage is TRBJ1-2; D is unclear. This CDR3 spans 13 amino acids. Trimming removed 10 bases at V and 3 bases at J, with 15 bases between. Germline V gene lookup returns CDR1 LNHDA and CDR2 SQIVND (reference sequence).